This T cell receptor (beta chain) was sequenced for a study of metastatic and nonmetastatic thyroid tumors. On the study more broadly: The study looked at repertoires side by side in blood and in tumor or nodule tissue from malignant and benign thyroid patients. General study points: Significantly greater TCR beta diversity was reportedly found in malignant thyroid tumors than in benign nodules (in blood and tumor).

Ahead of thyroid surgery, no patient had received treatment of any kind. To note about this clone: Its antigen is not known. Sequence at one end of the junction differs from germline and may be a read error.

Authors' methods: The study built a papillary thyroid cancer distant-metastasis classifier from CDR3 differences across clinicopathological groups. TCRdb reprocessed the PCR reads via MiXCR. The V and J calls and clone size are TCRdb's, not the authors'. Of about 27,000 clones detected, about 16% appear once; the ten largest clones hold roughly 14%. Germline V gives CDR1 MNHNS, CDR2 SASEGT. This CDR3 has 14 residues. The rearrangement links TRBV6-1 to TRBJ1-1, with a weak D call TRBD1 (5 bases). Sequenced input: blood. This receptor was obtained from a male donor with papillary thyroid cancer or a benign thyroid nodule (not recorded which). Some clones in this sample may be carry-over from other donors' samples. The CDR3: CASSPLWGVTEAFF. DNA for the CDR3: TGTGCCAGCAGTCCACTATGGGGGGTGACTGAGGCTTTCTTT.